The 11 T cell receptor beta chains below come from one sample, sequenced in a study of cytomegalovirus exposure and HLA in healthy donors. The PCR used 60 Vbeta and 13 Jbeta primers. Clones were sequenced by immunoSEQ multiplex PCR, and TCRdb holds only the in-frame ones, with some missing. The table has approximately 110,000 clones, about 78% seen once. Sequenced input: PBMCs. The source is a woman between 40 and 55 years old in good health and CMV-seropositive.

The rearrangement uses TRBV10-3 and TRBJ2-7; 7 bases match TRBD1. Germline V gene data show CDR1 as ENHRY and CDR2 as SYGVKD. Trimming at V came to 6 bases and at J to 2 bases, leaving 4 bases not matched to a gene. The CDR3 spans 13 residues. CDR3 DNA sequence: TGTGCCATCAGGGATACAGGGGCCTACGAGCAGTACTTC. Translating it yields CAIRDTGAYEQYF.

With respect to this clone: This clone may be a read error of a much larger clone one base away. This rearrangement joins TRBV6-5 to TRBJ1-1; weak D call: TRBD1 (6 bases). The germline gives CDR1 MNHEY, CDR2 SVGAGI. V was cut by 2 bases and J by 3 bases, with 7 bases left in between. CDR3 size: 13 residues. The CDR3 is CASSYKGDTEAFF. Written as DNA, the CDR3 is TGTGCCAGCAGTTACAAGGGGGACACTGAAGCTTTCTTT.

This chain connects TRBV5-1 to TRBJ1-2; 8 bases map to TRBD1. Germline assignment: CDR1 SGHRS and CDR2 YFSETQ. The CDR3 is made up of 14 amino acids. V dropped 4 bases and J dropped 4; count of bases not matched to a gene: 6. The CDR3: CASSPGQAFYGYTF. The CDR3 DNA reads as TGCGCCAGCAGCCCGGGACAGGCCTTCTATGGCTACACCTTC.

This clone was picked up a small number of times. The chain has TRBV5-5 and TRBJ1-6, with 10 bases identical to TRBD1. The ends lost 2 bases at V and 9 bases at J; junction bases unmatched: 2. Germline V gives CDR1 SGHKS, CDR2 YYEKEE (reference sequence). The CDR3 covers 14 residues. DNA of the CDR3: TGTGCCAGCAGCTTTGGGACAGGGGCTTCACCCCTCCACTTT. Translated, it gives CASSFGTGASPLHF.

The chain carries TRBV2 and TRBJ2-1; 8 nucleotides line up with TRBD1. Unmatched junction bases numbered 3, after V lost 3 bases and J lost 2 bases. Looked up from germline, CDR1 is SNHLY and CDR2 is FYNNEI. CDR3 size: 15 residues. DNA of the CDR3: TGTGCCAGCAGTGACACACAGGGGGCCTACAATGAGCAGTTCTTC. As protein: CASSDTQGAYNEQFF.

This clone has just one count. The chain links TRBV11-2 to TRBJ1-2; 7 nucleotides align to TRBD1. V shed 4 bases, J shed 0 bases, and the junction held 8 bases outside the gene matches. Germline CDR1 reads SGHAT; CDR2 reads FQNNGV. This CDR3 has 16 amino acids. The CDR3 nucleotides are TGTGCCAGCAGCTCGAACTCCGGGACAGCTAACTATGGCTACACCTTC. Translated, it gives CASSSNSGTANYGYTF.

The rearrangement joins TRBV27 to TRBJ2-3; D may be TRBD1 (5 bases). In germline, CDR1 is MNHEY, CDR2 SMNVEV (reference sequence). The V gene lost 3 bases and the J gene lost 3 bases, with 10 bases spanning the gap. The CDR3 is 14 amino acids. The CDR3 sequence: CASSLQGTTDTQYF. Here the CDR3 DNA reads TGTGCCAGCAGTTTGCAGGGTACGACAGATACGCAGTATTTT.

The rearrangement uses TRBV7-8 and TRBJ2-3; no reliable D call. The CDR3 is 15 residues long. V dropped 4 bases and J dropped 6 bases, with 17 bases sitting between them. Germline CDR1 and CDR2: SGHVS and FQNEAQ. The CDR3: CASSYGFLFGDTQYF. In nucleotides, the CDR3 is TGTGCCAGCAGCTACGGGTTTCTCTTCGGGGATACGCAGTATTTT.

To note about this clone: The same CDR3 can be traced to other DNA sequences in this sample. The rearrangement links TRBV19 to TRBJ1-5, with 8 positions matching TRBD1. The CDR3 is 14 residues long. With V trimmed by 3 bases and J by 4 bases, 2 bases remained unmatched. The germline CDR1 and CDR2 sequences are LNHDA and SQIVND (reference sequence). CDR3 sequence reads: CASSITGGNQPQHF. In DNA form, the CDR3 reads TGTGCCAGTAGTATTACAGGGGGAAATCAGCCCCAGCATTTT.

A note on this clone: One end of the junction is discordant with germline, which a read error may explain. The V call is TRBV7-7, the J call TRBJ2-7; 7 bases map to TRBD1. The CDR3 extends over 14 amino acids. Germline V gene sequence: CDR1 SSHAT, CDR2 FNYEAQ (reference sequence). CDR3 region: CASSPRTGPYEQYF. The CDR3 bases are TGTGCTAGCAGCCCAAGGACAGGCCCGTACGAGCAGTACTTC.

V usage is TRBV28 and J usage is TRBJ2-2; TRBD2 matches 11 bases. Germline CDR1 MDHEN, CDR2 SYDVKM. CDR3 length equals 20 residues. With V trimmed by 4 bases and J by 4 bases, 17 bases remained unmatched. CDR3 amino acids: CASSSPRGSGGVAGTGELFF. The CDR3 DNA reads TGTGCCAGCAGTTCCCCGAGGGGTAGCGGGGGGGTCGCAGGCACCGGGGAGCTGTTTTTT. The full variable domain, with the rest looked up from reference TRBV28 and TRBJ2-2, is DVKVTQSSRYLVKRTGEKVFLECVQDMDHENMFWYRQDPGLGLRLIYFSYDVKMKEKGDIPEGYSVSREKKERFSLILESASTNQTSMYLCASSSPRGSGGVAGTGELFFGEGSRLTVL.